Shown below are 18 T cell receptor beta chains from a single sample sequenced in a study of cytomegalovirus exposure and HLA in healthy donors. A multiplex PCR was run with 60 Vbeta primers and 13 Jbeta primers. Profiled with immunoSEQ multiplex PCR; TCRdb holds only in-frame clones, not every one. The data hold under 200,000 clones, with 65% to 70% observed a single time. The specimen sequenced was PBMCs. All receptors derive from a woman in her late teens or twenties in good health and CMV-seropositive.

This clone is a singleton in its sample. The genes are TRBV10-3 and TRBJ1-5; the D is unclear. With 6 bases removed from V and 0 bases from J, the gap between germline ends came to 33 bases. Germline-derived CDR1 and CDR2 are ENHRY and SYGVKD. The CDR3 is 22 amino acids. CDR3 DNA sequence: TGTGCCATCAGCCGCATTCCCAACGGCCGGGATACGGACGACTATAGCAATCAGCCCCAGCATTTT. The encoded protein is CAISRIPNGRDTDDYSNQPQHF.

In the case of this clone: The junction departs from the called germline gene at one end, perhaps through a read error. The chain recombines TRBV6-5 with TRBJ1-1; a weak D match, TRBD1 (5 bases). Germline-derived CDR1 and CDR2 are MNHEY and SVGAGI. The CDR3 contains 15 residues. CDR3 nucleotide sequence: TGTGCCAGCAGTGACTCAGACAGTATGAACACTGAAGCTTTCTTT. Residues: CASSDSDSMNTEAFF.

The chain carries TRBV11-2 and TRBJ2-3; D gene unclear. The ends were cut back, 4 bases at V and 1 base at J, with 6 bases in the middle. Germline lookup yields CDR1 SGHAT and CDR2 FQNNGV. This CDR3 has 13 residues. The CDR3 region is CASSSERTDTQYF. DNA for the CDR3: TGTGCCAGCAGCTCCGAGCGCACAGATACGCAGTATTTT.

V usage is TRBV10-2 and J usage is TRBJ2-7; D is unresolved. CDR1 is WSHSY and CDR2 is SAAADI in the germline V gene. This CDR3 is built from 14 residues. V was trimmed by 0 bases and J by 1 base, leaving 7 bases between them. The CDR3 coding sequence is TGCGCCAGCAGTGAGTCCCCAGTTTCCTACGAGCAGTACTTC. Translated: CASSESPVSYEQYF.

The CDR3 reads CASSLALGTGRREQYF. The CDR3 region has the DNA TGTGCCAGCAGCTTAGCCCTCGGGACAGGAAGACGCGAGCAGTACTTC. The chain has TRBV7-9 and TRBJ2-7, with 8 bases that match TRBD1. CDR3 length equals 16 residues. The germline V gene encodes CDR1 SEHNR and CDR2 FQNEAQ (reference sequence). Losses at the gene ends were 0 bases for V and 6 bases for J; bases not matched to a gene: 10. The full variable domain, completed using reference TRBV7-9 and TRBJ2-7, is DTGVSQNPRHKITKRGQNVTFRCDPISEHNRLYWYRQTLGQGPEFLTYFQNEAQLEKSRLLSDRFSAERPKGSFSTLEIQRTEQGDSAMYLCASSLALGTGRREQYFGPGTRLTVT.

The chain uses TRBV15 and TRBJ2-7, with 8 bases matching TRBD2. This CDR3 is built from 17 residues. Germline V gene sequence: CDR1 LNHNV, CDR2 YYDKDF (reference sequence). V lost 5 bases and J lost 3; bases outside the gene matches: 15. The CDR3 bases are TGTGCCACCAGCGGAGGGTTTATGCGGGGGGCCCACTACGAGCAGTACTTC. Translated, it gives CATSGGFMRGAHYEQYF.

This chain connects TRBV2 to TRBJ2-7; no clear D gene. V gave up 6 bases and J gave up 0 bases, with 3 bases separating them. Germline V gene sequence: CDR1 SNHLY, CDR2 FYNNEI. CDR3 length equals 11 residues. Here the CDR3 reads CASRASYEQYF. The CDR3 DNA reads TGTGCCAGCAGGGCCTCCTACGAGCAGTACTTC.

There are a few counts of this clone. The J gene is TRBJ2-5, the V gene TRBV2; no clear D. The CDR3 is made up of 11 amino acids. CDR1 is SNHLY, CDR2 FYNNEI, per germline. Trimming removed 5 bases from V and 7 bases from J, with 8 bases in between. CDR3 sequence reads: CASSPTGTQYF. Written as DNA, the CDR3 is TGTGCCAGCAGTCCAACGGGGACCCAGTACTTC.

The chain employs TRBV10-2 and TRBJ2-1; 11 bases map to TRBD2. This CDR3 has 15 residues. Trimming removed 0 bases from V and 9 bases from J; junction bases left unmatched: 4. The germline V gene encodes CDR1 WSHSY and CDR2 SAAADI. The CDR3 here is CASSESGLAGGEQFF. DNA for the CDR3: TGCGCCAGCAGTGAGTCGGGGCTAGCGGGAGGTGAGCAGTTCTTC.

This clone has just one count. The chain joins TRBV6-4 to TRBJ2-1, with 8 bases identical to TRBD2. This CDR3 is built from 19 residues. Looked up from germline, CDR1 is MRHNA and CDR2 is SNTAGT. The ends lost 5 bases at V and 1 base at J; junction bases unmatched: 16. CDR3 nucleotides: TGTGCCAGCAGTCAGTCGTGGACTAGCTCCTTGTTTTCCTACAATGAGCAGTTCTTC. Residues: CASSQSWTSSLFSYNEQFF.

V and J are TRBV10-3 and TRBJ1-1; D uncertain. V shed 10 bases and J shed 4 bases, with 7 bases lying between them. CDR1 ENHRY and CDR2 SYGVKD come from the germline V gene. The CDR3 spans 10 residues. The CDR3 spells CARYGTEAFF. DNA for the CDR3: TGTGCCAGGTACGGCACTGAAGCTTTCTTT.

CDR3 bases: TGTGCCATCAGTGAACAGGGGAGAGGGAACACTGAAGCTTTCTTT. The encoded protein is CAISEQGRGNTEAFF. The chain employs TRBV10-3 and TRBJ1-1; 7 nucleotides match TRBD1. The J segment lost 1 base and the V segment lost 3 bases, leaving 5 bases of the junction unmatched. CDR3 length equals 15 residues. Germline CDR1 reads ENHRY; CDR2 reads SYGVKD.

In its sample, this clone was seen once. The chain employs TRBV29-1 and TRBJ2-7; D might be TRBD2 (5 bases). Trimming left V 1 base short and J 3 bases short, with 7 bases between. Germline V gene sequence: CDR1 SQVTM, CDR2 ANQGSEA. CDR3 size: 12 residues. The CDR3: CSVEGESYEQYF. The CDR3 DNA follows: TGCAGCGTTGAAGGGGAGAGCTACGAGCAGTACTTC.

The chain recombines TRBV11-2 with TRBJ1-5; D unclear. The CDR3 length is 14 residues. Germline loops: CDR1 SGHAT, CDR2 FQNNGV. V was pared by 5 bases and J by 7 bases, with 15 bases between. The CDR3, as DNA: TGTGCCAGCAGCCCCATTGGGAGCGAACAGCCCCAGCATTTT. Translated: CASSPIGSEQPQHF.

The CDR3 coding sequence is TGTGCCAGCAGTGATAGCGCACCCTACAATGAGCAGTTCTTC. Its translation is CASSDSAPYNEQFF. The rearrangement links TRBV2 to TRBJ2-1, with a weak D call TRBD2 (5 bases). Between the trimmed V and J ends, which lost 3 bases and 2 bases, there was a span of 8 bases. The germline CDR1 and CDR2 sequences are SNHLY and FYNNEI. This CDR3 is 14 amino acids long.

The chain has TRBV18 and TRBJ1-5; D is possibly TRBD1 (6 bases). The CDR3 length is 13 residues. Germline CDR1 is KGHSH and CDR2 is LQKENI. Trimming took 9 bases from V and 1 from J, leaving 10 bases between them. The CDR3 reads CASRRGSNQPQHF. CDR3 coding DNA: TGTGCCAGTCGAAGGGGGAGCAATCAGCCCCAGCATTTT.

This clone was detected only a few times. The chain uses TRBV5-1 and TRBJ2-7; D not resolved. The CDR3 is made up of 13 amino acids. Germline values: CDR1 SGHRS, CDR2 YFSETQ. With 2 bases removed from V and 0 bases from J, the gap between germline ends came to 6 bases. The CDR3 DNA reads TGCGCCAGCAGCTTCGAGGTCTCCTACGAGCAGTACTTC. As protein: CASSFEVSYEQYF.

The rearrangement joins TRBV10-1 to TRBJ2-1; D uncertain. V gave up 0 bases and J gave up 0 bases, with 9 bases separating them. CDR3 size: 16 residues. Germline CDR1 is WNHNN and CDR2 is SYGVQD (reference sequence). CDR3 bases: TGCGCCAGCAGTGAGTCGACGTCTAGCTCCTACAATGAGCAGTTCTTC. It codes for CASSESTSSSYNEQFF.